This TCR beta chain derives from a study of PD-1 and CTLA-4 blockade in melanoma. In this sample, this clone turned up a few times. Libraries were prepared by immunoSEQ multiplex PCR; TCRdb keeps only in-frame clonotypes and omits some of them. Here the sample spans more than 15,000 clones, about 71% being singletons. Germline values: CDR1 LNHDA, CDR2 SQIVND (reference sequence). The V gene end was trimmed by 7 bases and the J gene end by 8 bases; junction bases not matched to a gene: 12. This CDR3 has 14 amino acids. The specimen comprised CD8+ T cells from peripheral blood, sampled from a patient given anti-PD-1 treatment. The sequence was obtained from a human donor with melanoma. This chain joins TRBV19 and TRBJ1-2; 8 bases line up with TRBD1. The CDR3 is CASTPTGAGDGYTF. The CDR3 DNA reads as TGTGCCAGTACCCCGACAGGGGCGGGAGACGGCTACACCTTC.